What follows are 7 T cell receptor beta chains derived from one specimen sequenced in a study of blood T cell repertoires in COVID-19. Libraries were prepared by immunoSEQ multiplex PCR; TCRdb keeps only in-frame clonotypes and omits some of them. In the table there are 190,000 or so clones, more than 75% of which are singletons. Specimen: peripheral blood. All receptors derive from a young woman who had recovered from COVID-19.

The chain recombines TRBV4-2 with TRBJ2-1, with 9 nucleotides matching TRBD1. CDR1 LGHNA and CDR2 YNFKEQ come from the germline V gene. J lost 8 bases, V lost 4 bases, and 15 bases had no gene match. The CDR3 consists of 17 residues. This chain's CDR3 is CASSPGLGDRGSDEQFF. The CDR3 DNA is TGTGCCAGCAGCCCAGGACTGGGCGACAGGGGGTCGGATGAGCAGTTCTTC.

This chain uses TRBV9 with TRBJ2-5; maybe TRBD2 (5 bases). The ends were cut back, 0 bases at V and 4 bases at J, with 7 bases in the middle. The germline CDR1 and CDR2 sequences are SGDLS and YYNGEE. CDR3 size: 13 residues. As DNA, the CDR3 is TGTGCCAGCAGCGTAGGTGGACTAGAGACCCAGTACTTC. Translating it yields CASSVGGLETQYF.

V gene TRBV27 combines with J gene TRBJ2-1; D is perhaps TRBD1 (5 bases). In germline, CDR1 is MNHEY, CDR2 SMNVEV (reference sequence). V lost 6 bases to trimming and J lost 10 bases, with 13 bases between them. This CDR3 region has 12 residues. The CDR3 DNA reads TGTGCCAGCAGCATCCTGTCAGGGGAGCAGTTCTTC. It yields the protein CASSILSGEQFF.

The chain combines TRBV5-5 with TRBJ2-2; TRBD1 matches at 9 bases. The CDR3 is made up of 15 amino acids. Germline V gene lookup returns CDR1 SGHKS and CDR2 YYEKEE (reference sequence). The V gene end was trimmed by 4 bases and the J gene end by 3 bases; junction bases not matched to a gene: 4. Here the CDR3 DNA reads TGTGCCAGCAGCGCACAGGGGGCGCACACCGGGGAGCTGTTTTTT. This gives the protein CASSAQGAHTGELFF.

The V and J genes are TRBV7-3 and TRBJ2-5; D call uncertain. The germline gives CDR1 SGHTA, CDR2 FQGTGA. The CDR3 totals 13 residues. V lost 0 bases, J lost 5 bases, and 7 bases lay in between. The CDR3 bases are TGTGCCAGCAGCTTAACCCTAAGCGAGACCCAGTACTTC. It codes for CASSLTLSETQYF.

The CDR3 here is CASSESPGVVGGYTF. For the CDR3, the DNA is TGTGCCAGCAGCGAATCGCCGGGGGTGGTTGGCGGCTACACCTTC. The chain has TRBV7-6 and TRBJ1-2; a possible D gene is TRBD1 (5 bases). The CDR3 sequence is 15 residues long. The V end was cut by 5 bases, the J end by 8 bases, with 21 bases between. Germline assignment: CDR1 SGHVS and CDR2 FNYEAQ.

The chain recombines TRBV12-3 or TRBV12-4 with TRBJ2-7, with a tentative D call TRBD2 (6 bases). CDR3 size: 12 residues. Trimming removed 7 bases from V and 7 bases from J, with 14 bases in between. The DNA for the CDR3 is TGTGCCAGCACCACTAGCCTCGGGGAGCAGTACTTC. Its protein product is CASTTSLGEQYF.